This TCR beta chain was captured by sequencing in a study of neurological immune-mediated disorders. Overall study results and limits: Expansion of TCR clones was greatest in HTLV-1-associated myelopathy and smallest in multiple sclerosis, where it fell below that of healthy controls. Repertoires from 18 of 34 multiple sclerosis patients grouped phylogenetically into a related-CDR3 cluster, suggesting a possible signature.

5'RACE employing 10-nucleotide random UMIs yielded the cDNA. TCRdb recomputed calls from the 5' RACE reads with MiXCR, one row per CDR3 protein. The table has approximately 100,000 distinct CDR3 sequences, around 3.3% seen once; the top ten hold 6%. About this clonotype itself: Its matching antigen is unknown.

The starting material, 2 million PBMCs stored at -80 C, gave rise to the unsorted libraries. From germline, CDR1 is SGHRS and CDR2 YFSETQ. The CDR3 extends over 16 amino acids. V dropped 4 bases and J dropped 3; count of bases not matched to a gene: 8. The chain has TRBV5-1 and TRBJ2-2; TRBD1 agrees at 8 bases. The material sequenced was PBMCs. The receptor comes from a woman younger than 30 with multiple sclerosis. The CDR3 is CASSRQGAEDTGELFF. The DNA for the CDR3 is TGCGCCAGCAGCCGGCAGGGGGCGGAGGACACCGGGGAGCTGTTTTTT.